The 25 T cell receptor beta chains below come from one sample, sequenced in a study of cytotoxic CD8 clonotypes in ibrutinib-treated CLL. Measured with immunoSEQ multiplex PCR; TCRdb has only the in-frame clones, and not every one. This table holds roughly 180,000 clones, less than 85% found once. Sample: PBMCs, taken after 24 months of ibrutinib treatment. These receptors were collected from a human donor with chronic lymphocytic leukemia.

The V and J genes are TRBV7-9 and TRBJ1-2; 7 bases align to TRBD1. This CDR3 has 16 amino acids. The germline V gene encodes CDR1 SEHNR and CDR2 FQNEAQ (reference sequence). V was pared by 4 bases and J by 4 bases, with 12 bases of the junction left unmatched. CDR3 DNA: TGTGCCAGCAGCTCCCTCGGTCCGCAGGGGGTCTATGGCTACACCTTC. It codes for CASSSLGPQGVYGYTF. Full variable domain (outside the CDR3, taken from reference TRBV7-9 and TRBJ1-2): DTGVSQNPRHKITKRGQNVTFRCDPISEHNRLYWYRQTLGQGPEFLTYFQNEAQLEKSRLLSDRFSAERPKGSFSTLEIQRTEQGDSAMYLCASSSLGPQGVYGYTFGSGTRLTVV.

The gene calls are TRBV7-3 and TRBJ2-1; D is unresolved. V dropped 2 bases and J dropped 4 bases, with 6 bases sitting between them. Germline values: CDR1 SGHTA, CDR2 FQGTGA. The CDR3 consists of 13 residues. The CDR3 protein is CASSLLDYNEQFF. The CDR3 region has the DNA TGTGCCAGCAGCTTACTGGATTACAATGAGCAGTTCTTC.

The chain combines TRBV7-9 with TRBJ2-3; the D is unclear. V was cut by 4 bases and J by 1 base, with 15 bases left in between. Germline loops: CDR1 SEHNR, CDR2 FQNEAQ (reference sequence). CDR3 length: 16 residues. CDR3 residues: CASSSKYGVGTDTQYF. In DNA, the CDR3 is TGTGCCAGCAGCTCCAAATATGGGGTCGGCACAGATACGCAGTATTTT.

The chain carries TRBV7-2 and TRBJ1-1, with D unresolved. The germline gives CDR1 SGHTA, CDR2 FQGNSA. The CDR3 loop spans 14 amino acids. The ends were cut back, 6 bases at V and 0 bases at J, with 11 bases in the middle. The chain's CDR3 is CASRIQQLNTEAFF. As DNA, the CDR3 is TGTGCCAGCAGGATACAACAGCTGAACACTGAAGCTTTCTTT.

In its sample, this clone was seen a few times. The CDR3 DNA is TGTGCCAGCAGCTTTGGCAATCAGCCCCAGCATTTT. Protein: CASSFGNQPQHF. The chain combines TRBV7-8 with TRBJ1-5; D is unresolved. Germline CDR1 is SGHVS and CDR2 is FQNEAQ. V lost 3 bases and J lost 2, with 2 bases in between. The CDR3 is 12 amino acids. The whole variable domain, remainder taken from reference TRBV7-8 and TRBJ1-5, is GAGVSQSPRYKVAKRGQDVALRCDPISGHVSLFWYQQALGQGPEFLTYFQNEAQLDKSGLPSDRFFAERPEGSVSTLKIQRTQQEDSAVYLCASSFGNQPQHFGDGTRLSIL.

The CDR3 DNA sequence: TGTGCTAGTGGTTTTGATTGGGGGGAGACCCAGTACTTC. Amino acids: CASGFDWGETQYF. V usage is TRBV12-5 and J usage is TRBJ2-5; D tentatively fits TRBD1 or TRBD2 (5 bases each). The CDR3 has 13 residues. CDR1 and CDR2 from the germline V gene are LGHNT and FRNRAP. V lost 3 bases to trimming and J lost 5 bases, with 10 bases between them.

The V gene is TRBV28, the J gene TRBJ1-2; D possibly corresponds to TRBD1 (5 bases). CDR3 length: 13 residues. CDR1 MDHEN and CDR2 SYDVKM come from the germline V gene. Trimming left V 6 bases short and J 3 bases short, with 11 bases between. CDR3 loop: CASRKRTYYGYTF. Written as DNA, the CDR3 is TGTGCCAGCAGGAAACGGACATACTATGGCTACACCTTC.

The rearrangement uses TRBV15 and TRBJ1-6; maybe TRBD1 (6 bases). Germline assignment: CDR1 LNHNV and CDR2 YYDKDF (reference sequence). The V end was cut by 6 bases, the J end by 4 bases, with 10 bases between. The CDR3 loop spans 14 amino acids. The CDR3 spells CATSVQGYNSPLHF. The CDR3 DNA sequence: TGTGCCACCAGTGTACAGGGTTATAATTCACCCCTCCACTTT.

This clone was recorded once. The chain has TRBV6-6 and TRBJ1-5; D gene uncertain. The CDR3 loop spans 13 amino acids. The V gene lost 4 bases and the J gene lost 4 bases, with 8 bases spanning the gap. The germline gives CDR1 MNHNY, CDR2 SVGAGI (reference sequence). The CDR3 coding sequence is TGTGCCAGCAGTTTGCGGATTAATCAGCCCCAGCATTTT. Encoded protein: CASSLRINQPQHF.

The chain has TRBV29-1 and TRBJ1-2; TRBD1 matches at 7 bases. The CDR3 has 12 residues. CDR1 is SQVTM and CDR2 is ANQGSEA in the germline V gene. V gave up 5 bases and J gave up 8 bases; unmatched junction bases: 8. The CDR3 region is CSVRGQGRGYTF. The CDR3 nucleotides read TGCAGCGTTAGGGGGCAGGGACGGGGCTACACCTTC.

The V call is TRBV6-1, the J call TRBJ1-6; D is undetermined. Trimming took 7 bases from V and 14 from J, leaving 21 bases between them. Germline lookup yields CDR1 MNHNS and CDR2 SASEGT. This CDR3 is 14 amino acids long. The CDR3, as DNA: TGTGCCAGCACCGCGGGCAGCCTAATTCAGGCCCTCCACTTT. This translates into CASTAGSLIQALHF.

Here the CDR3 reads CASSLPGRGNTIYF. The CDR3, as DNA: TGTGCCAGCAGCTTACCAGGGAGGGGAAACACCATATATTTT. This rearrangement joins TRBV7-9 to TRBJ1-3, with D perhaps matching TRBD1 (5 bases). Trimming left V 2 bases short and J 4 bases short, with 9 bases between. Germline V gene sequence: CDR1 SEHNR, CDR2 FQNEAQ (reference sequence). The CDR3 is made up of 14 amino acids.

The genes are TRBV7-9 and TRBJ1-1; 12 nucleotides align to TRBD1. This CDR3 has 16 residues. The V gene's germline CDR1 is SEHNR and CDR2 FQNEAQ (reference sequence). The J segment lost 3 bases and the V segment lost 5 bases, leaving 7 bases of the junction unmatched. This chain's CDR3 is CASSRLGQGADTEAFF. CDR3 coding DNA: TGTGCCAGCAGCCGATTGGGACAGGGGGCCGACACTGAAGCTTTCTTT.

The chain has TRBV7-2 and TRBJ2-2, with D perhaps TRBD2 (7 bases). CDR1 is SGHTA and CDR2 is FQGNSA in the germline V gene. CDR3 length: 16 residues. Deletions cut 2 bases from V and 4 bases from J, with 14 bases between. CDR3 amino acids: CASSLPGGGSTGELFF. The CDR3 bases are TGTGCCAGCAGCTTACCGGGGGGCGGTAGCACCGGGGAGCTGTTTTTT.

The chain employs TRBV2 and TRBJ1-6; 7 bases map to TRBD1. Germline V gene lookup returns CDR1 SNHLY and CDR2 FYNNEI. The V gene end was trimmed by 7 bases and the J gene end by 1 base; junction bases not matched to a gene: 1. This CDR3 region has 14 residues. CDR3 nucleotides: TGTGCCAGCACAGGGGGTTCCTATAATTCACCCCTCCACTTT. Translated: CASTGGSYNSPLHF.

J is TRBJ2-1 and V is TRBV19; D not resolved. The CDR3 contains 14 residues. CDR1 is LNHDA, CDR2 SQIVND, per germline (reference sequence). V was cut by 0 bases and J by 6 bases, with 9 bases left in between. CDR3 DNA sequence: TGTGCCAGTAGTATAGACCCCGTCGGCAATGAGCAGTTCTTC. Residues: CASSIDPVGNEQFF.

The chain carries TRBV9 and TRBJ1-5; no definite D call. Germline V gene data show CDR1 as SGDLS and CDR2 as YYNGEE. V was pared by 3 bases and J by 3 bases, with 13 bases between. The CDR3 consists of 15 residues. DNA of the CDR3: TGTGCCAGCAGCGGGGAGGGCAGACTCAATCAGCCCCAGCATTTT. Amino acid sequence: CASSGEGRLNQPQHF.

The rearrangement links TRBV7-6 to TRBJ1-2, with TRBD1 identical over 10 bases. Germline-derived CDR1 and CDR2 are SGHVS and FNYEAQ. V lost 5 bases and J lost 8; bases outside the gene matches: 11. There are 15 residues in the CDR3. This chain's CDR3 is CASSPAPGTGDGYTF. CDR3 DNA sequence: TGTGCCAGCAGCCCCGCCCCCGGGACAGGGGACGGCTACACCTTC.

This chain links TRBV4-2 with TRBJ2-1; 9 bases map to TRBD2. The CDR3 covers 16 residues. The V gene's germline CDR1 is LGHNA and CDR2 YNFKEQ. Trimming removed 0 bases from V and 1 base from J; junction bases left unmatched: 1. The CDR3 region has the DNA TGTGCCAGCAGCCAAGACGCGGGGGGGTCCTACAATGAGCAGTTCTTC. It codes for CASSQDAGGSYNEQFF.

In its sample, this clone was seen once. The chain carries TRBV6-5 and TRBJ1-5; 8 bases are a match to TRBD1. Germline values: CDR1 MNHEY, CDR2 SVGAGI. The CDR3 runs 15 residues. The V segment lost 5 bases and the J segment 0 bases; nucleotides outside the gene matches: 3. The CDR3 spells CASSRDRRSNQPQHF. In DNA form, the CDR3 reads TGTGCCAGCAGTCGGGACAGGCGTAGCAATCAGCCCCAGCATTTT.

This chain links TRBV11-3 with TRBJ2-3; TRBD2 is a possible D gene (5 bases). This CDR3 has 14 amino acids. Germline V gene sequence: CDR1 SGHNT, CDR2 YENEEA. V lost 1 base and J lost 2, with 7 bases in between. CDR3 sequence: CASSLGGATDTQYF. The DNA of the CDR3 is TGTGCCAGCAGCTTAGGGGGAGCCACAGATACGCAGTATTTT.

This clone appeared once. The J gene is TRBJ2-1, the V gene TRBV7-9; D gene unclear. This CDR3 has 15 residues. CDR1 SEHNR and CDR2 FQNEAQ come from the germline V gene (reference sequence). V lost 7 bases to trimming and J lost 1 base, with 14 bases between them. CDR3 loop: CASIQSVGSYNEQFF. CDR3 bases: TGTGCCAGCATCCAATCGGTGGGTTCCTACAATGAGCAGTTCTTC.

The CDR3: CASSHILDRGDEAFF. CDR3 DNA: TGTGCCAGCAGCCACATTCTCGACAGGGGGGATGAAGCTTTCTTT. The J gene is TRBJ1-1, the V gene TRBV7-9; 9 nucleotides agree with TRBD1. CDR3 length: 15 residues. J was trimmed by 7 bases and V by 5 bases; bases with no gene match: 11. Germline V CDR1 and CDR2: SEHNR, FQNEAQ (reference sequence).

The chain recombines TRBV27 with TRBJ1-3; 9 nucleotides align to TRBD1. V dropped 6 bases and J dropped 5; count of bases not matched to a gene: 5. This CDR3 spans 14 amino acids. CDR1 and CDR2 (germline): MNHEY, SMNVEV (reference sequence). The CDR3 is CASRGQGKRNTIYF. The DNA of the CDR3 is TGTGCCAGCAGGGGACAGGGAAAGCGAAACACCATATATTTT.

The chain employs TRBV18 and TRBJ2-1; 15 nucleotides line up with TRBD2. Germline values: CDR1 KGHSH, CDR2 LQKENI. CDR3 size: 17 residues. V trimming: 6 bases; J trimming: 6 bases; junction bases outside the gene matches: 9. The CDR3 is CASSSRGLAGGGNEQFF. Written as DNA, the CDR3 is TGTGCCAGCTCGTCCCGGGGACTAGCGGGAGGCGGCAATGAGCAGTTCTTC.